This TCR beta chain was captured in a study of blood T cells in healthy people across ages. Findings of the study overall: Higher diversity and more naive CD4+ cells were features of long-lived donors, compared to aged donors. Researchers report that TCR beta diversity correlated strongly with naive T cell percentage.

The use of a sample-barcoded 5' primer and a J-beta primer mix characterized a second PCR of 7 to 11 cycles. TCRdb reprocessed the 5' RACE reads with MiXCR, giving one entry per CDR3 protein. The sample includes 700,000 to 1,000,000 distinct CDR3 sequences, around 45% of them seen just once. This clonotype was seen a handful of times. No antigen is known for it. The sample taken for sequencing was blood. This receptor was obtained from a man in his 60s in good health.

The CDR3, as DNA: TGTGCCAGCAGTGGGACAGGGCCTGTCTATGGCTACACCTTC. Protein product: CASSGTGPVYGYTF. The chain combines TRBV6-5 with TRBJ1-2, with 9 bases aligning to TRBD1. This CDR3 comprises 14 residues. J lost 4 bases, V lost 5 bases, and 5 bases had no gene match. Germline V lookup: CDR1 MNHEY, CDR2 SVGAGI.